This TCR beta chain was sequenced for a study of shared clonotypes between healthy human individuals. Study information: CD8 memory received one plate per donor, CD8 naive two, CD4 memory three and CD4 naive three.

Only CD45RO-negative cells positively selected for CCR7 counted as naive CD8 cells, so terminally differentiated effector memory CD45RA+ cells were excluded. The assay was carried out at the deep level. Each cell subset's genomic DNA was divided evenly among several immunoSEQ plates. TCRdb's copy holds only in-frame clones and misses some; the assay was immunoSEQ multiplex PCR. The sample has over 800,000 clones; 85% to 95% are singletons. As for this clone: The antigen is undetermined.

The study, taken as a whole, reports: Relative to their counterparts shared across all four donors, non-shared clonotypes exhibited diminished generation probabilities.

The sequenced sample consisted of naive CD8+ T cells sorted from blood. This clonotype was sampled from a man younger than 45 in good health.

CDR3 sequence reads: CASSLWGLGDMNTEAFF. For the CDR3, the DNA is TGTGCCAGCAGTTTATGGGGGCTGGGGGATATGAACACTGAAGCTTTCTTT. The V call is TRBV27, the J call TRBJ1-1, with D perhaps matching TRBD1 (6 bases). Germline CDR1 reads MNHEY; CDR2 reads SMNVEV (reference sequence). The CDR3 extends over 17 amino acids. Trimming cost V 1 base and J 0 bases, with 15 bases left between them.